This T cell receptor beta chain was profiled in a study of tumor and adjacent non-tumor tissue in lung cancer. Study-wide findings and caveats: Tumor tissue had significantly higher TCR diversity than normal lung.

This clonotype was picked up a small number of times. Its specificity is not known. Being one base from a much bigger clone, this may be a read error. No cell sorting was done before RNA was extracted from the tissue. Chemotherapy-naive patients with new lung cancer underwent thoracic surgery in China, August–late 2014. TCRbeta libraries were built with three rounds of nested PCR, modified from ARM-PCR. One entry per CDR3 protein results from TCRdb running MiXCR on the multiplex PCR reads. The data show about 68,000 distinct CDR3 sequences, 50% to 60% seen once. The material sequenced was lung tumor tissue. The TCR sequence derives from a middle-aged man with non-small cell lung cancer.

CDR3 nucleotides: TGTGTCTCCAGGAGGCGAAGCTCCTACAATGAGCAGTTCTTC. It encodes CVSRRRSSYNEQFF. The V gene is TRBV6-2 or TRBV6-3, the J gene TRBJ2-1, with a weak D call TRBD2 (5 bases). CDR3 length: 14 residues. Germline-derived CDR1 and CDR2 are MNHEY and SVGEGT.